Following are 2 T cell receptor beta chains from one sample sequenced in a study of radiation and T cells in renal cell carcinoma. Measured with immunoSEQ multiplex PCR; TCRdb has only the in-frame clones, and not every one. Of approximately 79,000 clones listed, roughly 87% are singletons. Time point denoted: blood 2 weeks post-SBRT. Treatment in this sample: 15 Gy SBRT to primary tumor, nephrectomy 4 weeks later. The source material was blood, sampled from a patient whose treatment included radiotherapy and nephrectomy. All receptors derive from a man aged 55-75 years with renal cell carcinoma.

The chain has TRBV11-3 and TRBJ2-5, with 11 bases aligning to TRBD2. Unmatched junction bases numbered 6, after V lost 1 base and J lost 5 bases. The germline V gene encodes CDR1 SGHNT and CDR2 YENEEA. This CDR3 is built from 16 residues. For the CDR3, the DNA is TGTGCCAGCAGCTTAGGGGCTAGCGGGAGGATGGAGACCCAGTACTTC. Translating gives CASSLGASGRMETQYF.

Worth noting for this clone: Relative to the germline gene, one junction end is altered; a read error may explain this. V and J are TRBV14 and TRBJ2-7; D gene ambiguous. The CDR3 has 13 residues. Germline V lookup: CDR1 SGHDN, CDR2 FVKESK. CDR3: CASSQVARLEQCF. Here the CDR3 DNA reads TGTGCCAGCAGCCAAGTGGCCCGGCTAGAGCAGTGCTTC.